The clone carrying this TCR beta chain was detected a few times. The antigen remains undetermined. The sample is drawn from a study of T cells in Graves' hyperthyroidism and ophthalmopathy. An absence of ophthalmopathy progression within 18 months meant stable Graves' hyperthyroidism. The patients, who ranged from 18 to 65 in age, presented with newly diagnosed hyperthyroidism lasting under 2 months. Used for diagnoses were clinical symptoms, serum thyroxine and TRAb, thyroid ultrasound and orbital computed tomography. Amplified TCR beta CDR3 regions came from RNA transcripts. RT-PCR in the first round (using the HTBI primer set) targeted the TCR CDR3. Each CDR3 protein gets one entry after TCRdb re-called the multiplex PCR reads with MiXCR. The sample lists a few hundred thousand distinct CDR3 sequences, 35% to 55% occurring once. General study findings and limits: Among thyroid clonotypes expanded above 0.001, most also appeared in blood.

Sequences were obtained from peripheral blood or thyroid tissue (not recorded which). The TCR originated in a woman under 30 with Graves' hyperthyroidism.

This chain's CDR3 is CASSDGAPQETQYF. DNA for the CDR3: TGTGCCAGCAGTGACGGCGCTCCCCAAGAGACCCAGTACTTC. This chain uses TRBV2 with TRBJ2-5; D is unclear. The CDR3 totals 14 residues. The germline V gene has CDR1 SNHLY and CDR2 FYNNEI. V was shortened by 3 bases and J by 1 base, with 9 bases between the two germline ends.